The 20 T cell receptor beta chains listed next were all sequenced from one sample in a study of T cell changes during pregnancy in multiple sclerosis. Here immunoSEQ multiplex PCR was the method, and the copy in TCRdb shows in-frame clones only, minus some. The sample contains approximately 100,000 clones, over 85% of which appear only once. The material was peripheral blood, obtained in the second trimester of pregnancy. The source of these receptors is a female donor with multiple sclerosis, enrolled in a pregnancy study.

V and J are TRBV28 and TRBJ1-5; 7 bases are shared with TRBD1. V gave up 3 bases and J gave up 4 bases; unmatched junction bases: 6. The CDR3 has 15 amino acids. Germline V gives CDR1 MDHEN, CDR2 SYDVKM. The CDR3 sequence: CASSFLDRDNQPQHF. CDR3 coding DNA: TGTGCCAGCAGTTTCCTAGACAGGGATAATCAGCCCCAGCATTTT. The full variable domain, in which reference TRBV28 and TRBJ1-5 provide the parts outside the CDR3, is DVKVTQSSRYLVKRTGEKVFLECVQDMDHENMFWYRQDPGLGLRLIYFSYDVKMKEKGDIPEGYSVSREKKERFSLILESASTNQTSMYLCASSFLDRDNQPQHFGDGTRLSIL.

The chain is built from TRBV9 and TRBJ2-1; maybe TRBD2 (5 bases). Looked up from germline, CDR1 is SGDLS and CDR2 is YYNGEE. The CDR3 runs 14 residues. V was trimmed by 4 bases and J by 4 bases, leaving 12 bases between them. In DNA form, the CDR3 reads TGTGCCAGCAGCCTACTAGGGAGTTACAATGAGCAGTTCTTC. Translating gives CASSLLGSYNEQFF.

The CDR3 loop is CAWSKTGDTQYF. As DNA, the CDR3 is TGTGCCTGGAGCAAGACAGGAGATACGCAGTATTTT. The rearrangement uses TRBV30 and TRBJ2-3; D perhaps matches TRBD1 (6 bases). Germline V gene lookup returns CDR1 GTSNPN and CDR2 SVGIG (reference sequence). This CDR3 has 12 residues. The V gene lost 3 bases and the J gene lost 5 bases, with 9 bases spanning the gap.

The chain carries TRBV7-2 and TRBJ1-6, with D possibly being TRBD1 (6 bases). The CDR3 sequence is 15 residues long. V was pared by 1 base and J by 9 bases, with 13 bases between. The V gene's germline CDR1 is SGHTA and CDR2 FQGNSA. Here the CDR3 DNA reads TGTGCCAGCAGCTTAGTTGGGGGCCCGGGTTCACCCCTCCACTTT. Amino acids: CASSLVGGPGSPLHF.

The chain employs TRBV28 and TRBJ2-5; 7 nucleotides match TRBD1. The CDR3 totals 15 residues. V was clipped by 2 bases and J by 5 bases; unmatched bases: 8. CDR1 is MDHEN, CDR2 SYDVKM, per germline. CDR3 bases: TGTGCCAGCAGTTTACCCAGCCCGGGACAGGAGACCCAGTACTTC. Translation gives CASSLPSPGQETQYF.

This chain joins TRBV18 and TRBJ2-7; D is unresolved. CDR3 length: 13 residues. CDR1 is KGHSH and CDR2 is LQKENI in the germline V gene. The ends were cut back, 5 bases at V and 3 bases at J, with 11 bases in the middle. The CDR3 protein is CASSNEKNYEQYF. The DNA of the CDR3 is TGTGCCAGCTCAAACGAGAAAAACTACGAGCAGTACTTC. The whole variable domain, filled in from reference TRBV18 and TRBJ2-7, reads NAGVMQNPRHLVRRRGQEARLRCSPMKGHSHVYWYRQLPEEGLKFMVYLQKENIIDESGMPKERFSAEFPKEGPSILRIQQVVRGDSAAYFCASSNEKNYEQYFGPGTRLTVT.

This chain joins TRBV19 and TRBJ1-4; TRBD1 matches at 7 bases. The CDR3 is 16 amino acids. J lost 5 bases, V lost 3 bases, and 9 bases had no gene match. Germline V lookup: CDR1 LNHDA, CDR2 SQIVND (reference sequence). CDR3 sequence reads: CASSMVLDRANEKLFF. CDR3 nucleotides: TGTGCCAGTAGTATGGTCCTCGACAGGGCCAATGAAAAACTGTTTTTT.

The rearrangement joins TRBV28 to TRBJ1-2; TRBD1 matches at 8 bases. With 2 bases clipped from V and 5 bases from J, the junction kept 10 bases outside the gene matches. This CDR3 has 16 amino acids. Germline CDR1 MDHEN, CDR2 SYDVKM. The CDR3 DNA sequence: TGTGCCAGCAGTTTACTTTTACGGGACAGGAGTTATGGCTACACCTTC. Encoded protein: CASSLLLRDRSYGYTF.

CDR3 nucleotides: TGCGCCAGCACGTTCCTACAGGGCAACGTCCTGACTTTC. Translation: CASTFLQGNVLTF. The chain carries TRBV5-1 and TRBJ2-6; perhaps TRBD1 as D (6 bases). CDR1 is SGHRS and CDR2 is YFSETQ in the germline V gene. The CDR3 consists of 13 residues. V lost 6 bases and J lost 9, with 13 bases in between.

The CDR3 spells CASSEALGGGYGYTF. CDR3 sequence (DNA): TGTGCCAGCAGTGAAGCGCTGGGGGGGGGCTATGGCTACACCTTC. The rearrangement links TRBV6-1 to TRBJ1-2, with a weak D call TRBD1 (5 bases). Trimming shortened V by 0 bases and J by 4 bases, and 12 bases separated the two germline ends. The CDR3 has 15 residues. Per the germline V gene, CDR1 is MNHNS and CDR2 is SASEGT.

The chain joins TRBV9 to TRBJ2-2, with TRBD1 matching 7 bases. J gave up 4 bases and V 8 bases, and 5 bases lay outside the gene matches. CDR1 is SGDLS, CDR2 YYNGEE, per germline. CDR3 length: 13 amino acids. CDR3 sequence: CASNTGVTGELFF. The CDR3 DNA sequence: TGTGCCAGTAATACAGGGGTCACCGGGGAGCTGTTTTTT.

This rearrangement joins TRBV29-1 to TRBJ2-3; 7 bases are shared with TRBD1. V dropped 2 bases and J dropped 0; count of bases not matched to a gene: 5. The CDR3 length is 15 residues. Germline values: CDR1 SQVTM, CDR2 ANQGSEA. The chain's CDR3 is CSVELGGPSTDTQYF. For the CDR3, the DNA is TGCAGCGTTGAATTAGGGGGCCCAAGCACAGATACGCAGTATTTT.

The rearrangement links TRBV19 to TRBJ2-7; 11 bases are shared with TRBD1. The CDR3 runs 15 residues. Per germline, CDR1 LNHDA and CDR2 SQIVND (reference sequence). V lost 1 base to trimming and J lost 3 bases; unmatched junction nucleotides: 2. CDR3 amino acids: CASSIGTGGLYEQYF. The DNA of the CDR3 is TGTGCCAGTAGTATAGGGACAGGGGGCCTCTACGAGCAGTACTTC.

The genes are TRBV2 and TRBJ1-4; D is unclear. The CDR3 runs 15 residues. V shed 4 bases and J shed 1 base, with 10 bases lying between them. CDR1 is SNHLY, CDR2 FYNNEI, per germline. CDR3 sequence: CASSAGFGTNEKLFF. In DNA form, the CDR3 reads TGTGCCAGCAGTGCAGGTTTTGGAACTAATGAAAAACTGTTTTTT.

The V gene is TRBV18, the J gene TRBJ2-7; maybe TRBD2 (6 bases). This CDR3 is 14 amino acids long. The V gene's germline CDR1 is KGHSH and CDR2 LQKENI. The germline V and J ends were trimmed by 6 bases and 7 bases, with 19 bases remaining between them. The CDR3 sequence is CASSPVGMGGEQYF. The CDR3 coding sequence is TGTGCCAGCTCCCCGGTTGGTATGGGAGGAGAGCAGTACTTC.

The chain joins TRBV7-3 to TRBJ2-2, with a tentative D call TRBD1 (6 bases). Trimming shortened V by 5 bases and J by 7 bases, and 8 bases separated the two germline ends. The CDR3 loop spans 12 amino acids. CDR1 and CDR2 (germline): SGHTA, FQGTGA. CDR3 nucleotides: TGTGCCAGCAGCCCAGGGGTCGGGGAGCTGTTTTTT. Protein: CASSPGVGELFF.

The V and J genes are TRBV5-6 and TRBJ2-7; 13 nucleotides agree with TRBD2. The V gene end was trimmed by 2 bases and the J gene end by 0 bases; junction bases not matched to a gene: 2. Looked up from germline, CDR1 is SGHDT and CDR2 is YYEEEE. This CDR3 region has 16 residues. The CDR3 region is CASSFRTSGSSYEQYF. As DNA, the CDR3 is TGTGCCAGCAGCTTCCGGACTAGCGGGAGCTCCTACGAGCAGTACTTC.

The genes are TRBV7-9 and TRBJ1-2; D uncertain. Germline V CDR1 and CDR2: SEHNR, FQNEAQ (reference sequence). The V gene lost 1 base and the J gene lost 1 base, with 10 bases spanning the gap. The CDR3 is made up of 15 amino acids. The CDR3 protein is CASSLVGPINYGYTF. The CDR3, as DNA: TGTGCCAGCAGCTTAGTTGGCCCCATTAACTATGGCTACACCTTC.

J is TRBJ2-7 and V is TRBV28; 8 bases fit TRBD2. This CDR3 has 15 residues. J was trimmed by 4 bases and V by 6 bases; bases with no gene match: 11. Germline V gives CDR1 MDHEN, CDR2 SYDVKM. CDR3 DNA: TGTGCCAGCAGGTTTATATCGGGGGGGGCGTACGAGCAGTACTTC. It encodes CASRFISGGAYEQYF.

V and J are TRBV10-3 and TRBJ2-7; 7 bases fit TRBD1. CDR3 length equals 15 residues. Trimming took 1 base from V and 0 from J; bases not matched to a gene: 3. Germline CDR1 is ENHRY and CDR2 is SYGVKD. This CDR3 reads CAISEYGTASYEQYF. The DNA for the CDR3 is TGTGCCATCAGTGAGTACGGGACAGCCTCCTACGAGCAGTACTTC.